The 4 T cell receptor beta chains presented below share a single source sample, sequenced in a study of CD8 T cells in Susac syndrome. Reverse transcription used roughly 0.45 to 1 ug RNA and random hexamers. Each CDR3 protein gets one entry after TCRdb re-called the immunoSEQ multiplex PCR reads with MiXCR. The sample lists 95,000 or so distinct CDR3 sequences; about 93% were seen once. Input material: CD8+ T cells from PBMCs. Receptors originate from a human donor in good health.

This clonotype was seen a single time. V usage is TRBV5-4 and J usage is TRBJ2-3, with 8 bases that match TRBD1. Unmatched junction bases numbered 6, after V lost 3 bases and J lost 0 bases. The CDR3 runs 16 residues. Germline V CDR1 and CDR2: SGHNT, YYREEE (reference sequence). CDR3 protein: CASSSPTGVSTDTQYF. The CDR3 DNA sequence: TGTGCCAGCAGCTCGCCGACAGGGGTTAGCACAGATACGCAGTATTTT.

The chain recombines TRBV7-9 with TRBJ1-4; 10 bases are shared with TRBD1. J gave up 8 bases and V 5 bases, and 5 bases lay outside the gene matches. Germline CDR1 is SEHNR and CDR2 is FQNEAQ (reference sequence). The CDR3 has 14 amino acids. The CDR3 region has the DNA TGTGCCAGCAGCGTGGACAGGGGGAAGGAAAAACTGTTTTTT. This sequence encodes CASSVDRGKEKLFF.

This chain joins TRBV4-2 and TRBJ1-2; the D gene is possibly TRBD1 (6 bases). V lost 3 bases, J lost 13 bases, and 12 bases lay in between. Per germline, CDR1 LGHNA and CDR2 YNFKEQ. CDR3 size: 11 residues. The CDR3: CASSHSQGSTF. As DNA, the CDR3 is TGTGCCAGCAGCCACTCACAGGGAAGCACCTTC.

This chain connects TRBV7-3 to TRBJ2-5; possible D gene TRBD2, 5 bases. CDR1 is SGHTA and CDR2 is FQGTGA in the germline V gene. The V end lost 2 bases, the J end lost 7 bases, and 11 bases lay between the germline ends. The CDR3 spans 13 residues. This CDR3 is CASSLLVGRTQYF. CDR3 in DNA: TGTGCCAGCAGCTTACTGGTGGGGAGGACCCAGTACTTC.